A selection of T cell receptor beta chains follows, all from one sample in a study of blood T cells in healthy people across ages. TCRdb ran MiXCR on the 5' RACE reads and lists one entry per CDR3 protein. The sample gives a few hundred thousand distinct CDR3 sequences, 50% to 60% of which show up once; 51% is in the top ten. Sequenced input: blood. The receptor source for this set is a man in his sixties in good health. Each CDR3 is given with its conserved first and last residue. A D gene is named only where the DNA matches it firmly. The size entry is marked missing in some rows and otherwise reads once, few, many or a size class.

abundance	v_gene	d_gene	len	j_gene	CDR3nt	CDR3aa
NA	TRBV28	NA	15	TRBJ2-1	TGTGCCAGCAGTCCCTCCGGGCCGGCCTCCCGGGAGCAGTTCTTC	CASSPSGPASREQFF
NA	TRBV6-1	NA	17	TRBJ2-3	TGTGCCAGCAGTCTTCGGGGGGCACAACTACAGGCAGATACGCAGTATTTT	CASSLRGAQLQADTQYF
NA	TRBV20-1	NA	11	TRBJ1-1	TGCAGTGCTTGGAAGGCGGTCGACGCTTTCTTT	CSAWKAVDAFF
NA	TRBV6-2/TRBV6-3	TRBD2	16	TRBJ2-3	TGTGCCAGCAGTGACAGGACTAGCGGGAGTGCAGATACGCAGTATTTT	CASSDRTSGSADTQYF
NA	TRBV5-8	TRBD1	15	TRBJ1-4	TGTGCCAGCAGCTTGGGACAGGGACCCCCAGAAAAACTGTTTTTT	CASSLGQGPPEKLFF
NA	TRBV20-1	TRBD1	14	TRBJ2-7	TGCAGTGCTAGAGGGACAGGGGCGACCTACGAGCAGTACTTC	CSARGTGATYEQYF
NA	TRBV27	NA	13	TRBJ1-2	TGTGCCAGCAGTTTTCGTGGAGCGTATGGCTACACCTTC	CASSFRGAYGYTF
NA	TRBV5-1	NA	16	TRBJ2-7	TGCGCCAGCAGCTGGAGGACAGAGCTAACAACCTACGAGCAGTACTTC	CASSWRTELTTYEQYF
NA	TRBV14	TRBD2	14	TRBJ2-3	TGTGCCAGCAGCCGGACTAGCGGAATAGATACGCAGTATTTT	CASSRTSGIDTQYF
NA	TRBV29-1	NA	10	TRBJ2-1	TGCAGCGTTGTCTACTACGGGCAGTTCTTC	CSVVYYGQFF
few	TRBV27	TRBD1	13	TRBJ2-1	TGTGCCAGCAACTTTATACAGGGGGATGAGCAGTTCTTC	CASNFIQGDEQFF
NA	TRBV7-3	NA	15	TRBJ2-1	TGCGCCAGCAGCCTCCGACAGGCCTCCTACAATGAGCAGTTCTTC	CASSLRQASYNEQFF
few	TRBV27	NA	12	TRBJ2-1	TGTGCCAGCAGTTTGTCGAGCAGGGAGCAGTTCTTC	CASSLSSREQFF
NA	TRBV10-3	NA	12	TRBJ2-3	TGTGCCATCAGTGAAGCAGCAGATACGCAGTATTTT	CAISEAADTQYF
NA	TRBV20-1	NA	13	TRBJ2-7	TGCAGTGCCAGACCCGGGCTACCCTACGAGCAGTACTTC	CSARPGLPYEQYF
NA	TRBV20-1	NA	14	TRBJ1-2	TGCAGTGCTAGCAGGCCCTTACCAGGCAATGGCTACACCTTC	CSASRPLPGNGYTF
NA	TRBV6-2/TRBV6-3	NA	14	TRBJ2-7	TGTGCCAGCAGGGTAACGGGACAACACTACGAGCAGTACTTC	CASRVTGQHYEQYF
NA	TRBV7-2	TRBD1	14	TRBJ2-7	TGTGCCAGCAGCGCCTGGGACAGCTACAATGAGCAGTACTTC	CASSAWDSYNEQYF
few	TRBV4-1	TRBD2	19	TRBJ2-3	TGCGCCAGCAGCCAAGATATGGGGTCTAGCGGGGGGTTCGCAGATACGCAGTATTTT	CASSQDMGSSGGFADTQYF
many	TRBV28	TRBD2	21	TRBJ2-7	TGTGCCAGCAGTTCCCGACAGGGGGCAACTAGCGGGAGGGCCTTCTCCTACGAGCAGTACTTC	CASSSRQGATSGRAFSYEQYF
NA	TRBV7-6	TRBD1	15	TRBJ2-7	TGTGCCAGCAGGAAGGCCCCCGGACAGGAGTACGAGCAGTACTTC	CASRKAPGQEYEQYF
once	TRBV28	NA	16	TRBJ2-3	TGTGCCAGCAGTTTAGGTGTTGGGGGTGAGGCAGATACGCAGTATTTT	CASSLGVGGEADTQYF